A single sample is the source of the 21 T cell receptor beta chains below, sequenced in a study of blood T cell repertoires in COVID-19. TCRdb's copy holds only in-frame clones and misses some; the assay was immunoSEQ multiplex PCR. The data contain 60,000 or so clones, just over 85% of them singletons. The specimen was peripheral blood. The source is a man aged 55 to 70 with acute or convalescent COVID-19.

The V gene is TRBV3-1 (or the pseudogene TRBV3-2), the J gene TRBJ1-5; D is uncertain. The CDR3 runs to 11 residues. Germline assignment: CDR1 LGHDT and CDR2 YNNKEL (reference sequence). With 1 base removed from V and 11 bases from J, the gap between germline ends came to 6 bases. CDR3 residues: CASSQGGTQHF. The CDR3, as DNA: TGTGCCAGCAGCCAAGGAGGGACCCAGCATTTT.

The genes are TRBV7-3 and TRBJ1-2; D is unclear. The CDR3 is made up of 13 amino acids. Trimming stripped 1 base from V and 2 bases from J, with 5 bases between. Germline V gene lookup returns CDR1 SGHTA and CDR2 FQGTGA. The CDR3: CASSLSQNYGYTF. CDR3 nucleotide sequence: TGTGCCAGCAGCTTAAGTCAAAACTATGGCTACACCTTC.

The rearrangement joins TRBV5-1 to TRBJ2-2; tentative D call: TRBD1 (7 bases). CDR3 length: 20 residues. Germline values: CDR1 SGHRS, CDR2 YFSETQ. V was pared by 0 bases and J by 0 bases, with 21 bases between. The CDR3 DNA follows: TGCGCCAGCAGCTTGGAAGGGGGGACTGGACAGGCCGCGAACACCGGGGAGCTGTTTTTT. It specifies CASSLEGGTGQAANTGELFF.

For the CDR3, the DNA is TGTGCCAGCTCACCAGGGGGGGGACTGGAAGAGACCCAGTACTTC. This sequence encodes CASSPGGGLEETQYF. The chain uses TRBV18 and TRBJ2-5; 7 bases map to TRBD2. Germline V gives CDR1 KGHSH, CDR2 LQKENI. Germline trimming cut 2 bases from V and 3 bases from J; bases unmatched to any gene: 6. The CDR3 loop spans 15 amino acids.

V gene TRBV24-1 combines with J gene TRBJ1-5, with 9 bases identical to TRBD1. Germline V CDR1 and CDR2: KGHDR, SFDVKD. CDR3 length equals 17 residues. V gave up 4 bases and J gave up 0 bases; unmatched junction bases: 6. The DNA of the CDR3 is TGTGCCACCAGTGACTCGCGACAGGGGGATAGCAATCAGCCCCAGCATTTT. Its translation: CATSDSRQGDSNQPQHF.

The CDR3: CASKEGNYGYTF. Here the CDR3 DNA reads TGTGCCAGCAAAGAGGGAAATTATGGCTACACCTTC. The chain couples TRBV7-2 to TRBJ1-2; the D is unclear. This CDR3 contains 12 residues. The germline V and J ends were trimmed by 7 bases and 5 bases, with 11 bases remaining between them. The germline V gene has CDR1 SGHTA and CDR2 FQGNSA.

This chain joins TRBV11-2 and TRBJ2-3; TRBD2 aligns across 11 bases. The V segment lost 6 bases and the J segment 1 base; nucleotides outside the gene matches: 6. CDR3 length equals 16 residues. The germline V gene has CDR1 SGHAT and CDR2 FQNNGV. The CDR3 loop reads CASRSRLAGRTDTQYF. For the CDR3, the DNA is TGTGCCAGCAGATCCCGACTAGCGGGACGCACAGATACGCAGTATTTT.

The CDR3 DNA reads as TGCGCCAGCAGTCCCGGACAGCCCAGAAGGAATTCACCCCTCCACTTT. Its translation: CASSPGQPRRNSPLHF. The V and J genes are TRBV4-1 and TRBJ1-6; possibly TRBD1 for D (6 bases). V was trimmed by 6 bases and J by 7 bases, leaving 19 bases between them. Germline lookup yields CDR1 MGHRA and CDR2 YSYEKL. CDR3 length: 16 amino acids.

J is TRBJ2-5 and V is TRBV19, with D perhaps TRBD1 (5 bases). The CDR3 length is 13 residues. V gave up 3 bases and J gave up 7 bases, with 12 bases separating them. The germline CDR1 and CDR2 sequences are LNHDA and SQIVND (reference sequence). The CDR3 DNA reads TGTGCCAGTAGTATCCAACAGGACGGGACCCAGTACTTC. Residues: CASSIQQDGTQYF.

The chain recombines TRBV6-5 with TRBJ1-1; 8 bases line up with TRBD1. This CDR3 contains 15 residues. Trimming took 0 bases from V and 4 from J; bases not matched to a gene: 4. Germline CDR1 reads MNHEY; CDR2 reads SVGAGI. In DNA form, the CDR3 reads TGTGCCAGCAGTTACTCCACAGGGGGAGGCACTGAAGCTTTCTTT. This translates into CASSYSTGGGTEAFF.

The V call is TRBV11-1, the J call TRBJ1-2, with unresolved D. Germline V CDR1 and CDR2: SGHAT, FQDESV (reference sequence). The CDR3 contains 14 residues. Between the trimmed V and J ends, which lost 3 bases and 0 bases, there was a span of 8 bases. The CDR3 region has the DNA TGTGCCAGCAGCTTCGACGGAGCTAACTATGGCTACACCTTC. It codes for CASSFDGANYGYTF.

This clone was seen once. This sequence joins TRBV15 and TRBJ2-2; 11 bases line up with TRBD2. The CDR3 length is 15 residues. Germline-derived CDR1 and CDR2 are LNHNV and YYDKDF (reference sequence). The V and J ends lost 5 bases and 6 bases, in that order; junction bases with no gene match: 5. CDR3 DNA: TGTGCCACCAGCTTTAGCGGGAGGGGCGCCGGGGAGCTGTTTTTT. Amino acids: CATSFSGRGAGELFF.

CDR3 sequence: CASSQGAGSYEQYF. Written as DNA, the CDR3 is TGTGCCAGCAGCCAAGGGGCTGGTTCCTACGAGCAGTACTTC. This chain connects TRBV4-2 to TRBJ2-7; unclear D gene. CDR1 and CDR2 (germline): LGHNA, YNFKEQ. The V end was cut by 1 base, the J end by 1 base, with 8 bases between. This CDR3 contains 14 residues.

J is TRBJ1-1 and V is TRBV28; D ambiguous. The CDR3 is 12 residues long. CDR1 and CDR2 (germline): MDHEN, SYDVKM. V lost 2 bases to trimming and J lost 4 bases, with 5 bases between them. The CDR3 bases are TGTGCCAGCAGTTTACGGTTCACTGAAGCTTTCTTT. It is translated as CASSLRFTEAFF.

Here the CDR3 reads CASSLGLAGVREQFF. In DNA, the CDR3 is TGCGCCAGCAGCTTGGGCCTAGCGGGAGTAAGAGAGCAGTTCTTC. The chain couples TRBV5-1 to TRBJ2-1, with TRBD2 matching 10 bases. V gave up 0 bases and J gave up 10 bases; unmatched junction bases: 7. The CDR3 runs to 15 residues. The germline V gene encodes CDR1 SGHRS and CDR2 YFSETQ. Complete variable domain (other parts from reference TRBV5-1 and TRBJ2-1): KAGVTQTPRYLIKTRGQQVTLSCSPISGHRSVSWYQQTPGQGLQFLFEYFSETQRNKGNFPGRFSGRQFSNSRSEMNVSTLELGDSALYLCASSLGLAGVREQFFGPGTRLTVL.

The chain is built from TRBV27 and TRBJ2-7; TRBD2 might be the D (5 bases). The CDR3 covers 13 residues. CDR1 is MNHEY and CDR2 is SMNVEV in the germline V gene (reference sequence). V lost 4 bases to trimming and J lost 5 bases, with 12 bases between them. Here the CDR3 DNA reads TGTGCCAGCAGTTCCCACATGCGGGACGAGCAGTACTTC. It codes for CASSSHMRDEQYF.

V and J are TRBV10-1 and TRBJ1-2; maybe TRBD1 (5 bases). V dropped 2 bases and J dropped 7 bases, with 17 bases sitting between them. The CDR3 is 15 amino acids. Germline loops: CDR1 WNHNN, CDR2 SYGVQD (reference sequence). CDR3 bases: TGCGCCAGCAGTGAGCTCCGGGGGATCGTGGGTGGCTACACCTTC. It yields the protein CASSELRGIVGGYTF.

CDR3 nucleotide sequence: TGTGCCAGCACCTTGACAGGGAATAGGGGCTACACCTTC. This sequence encodes CASTLTGNRGYTF. The chain has TRBV28 and TRBJ1-2; 7 bases line up with TRBD1. This CDR3 comprises 13 residues. CDR1 is MDHEN and CDR2 is SYDVKM in the germline V gene. After removal of 7 bases from V and 8 bases from J, the junction contained 10 bases not matched to a gene.

This clone was found a few times. The chain links TRBV15 to TRBJ2-5; TRBD1 agrees at 10 bases. CDR3 size: 15 residues. Germline values: CDR1 LNHNV, CDR2 YYDKDF (reference sequence). After removal of 1 base from V and 4 bases from J, the junction contained 3 bases not matched to a gene. CDR3 DNA sequence: TGTGCCACCAGCAGAGGACAGGGGGCTGTAGAGACCCAGTACTTC. Its protein product is CATSRGQGAVETQYF. Variable domain in full (rest from reference TRBV15 and TRBJ2-5): DAMVIQNPRYQVTQFGKPVTLSCSQTLNHNVMYWYQQKSSQAPKLLFHYYDKDFNNEADTPDNFQSRRPNTSFCFLDIRSPGLGDTAMYLCATSRGQGAVETQYFGPGTRLLVL.

V and J are TRBV7-8 and TRBJ1-3; the D gene is possibly TRBD1 (5 bases). The CDR3 is 15 residues long. Germline CDR1 and CDR2: SGHVS and FQNEAQ. Trimming removed 1 base from V and 4 bases from J, with 11 bases in between. The CDR3 sequence is CASSLEGRAGNTIYF. DNA for the CDR3: TGTGCCAGCAGCTTAGAGGGCAGGGCCGGAAACACCATATATTTT.

The chain recombines TRBV11-2 with TRBJ2-1; a weak D match, TRBD2 (6 bases). Germline V lookup: CDR1 SGHAT, CDR2 FQNNGV. The CDR3 runs to 15 residues. V was trimmed by 3 bases and J by 3 bases, leaving 12 bases between them. Written as DNA, the CDR3 is TGTGCCAGCAGCTTGGGGGGAGTGGTCTACAATGAGCAGTTCTTC. Its protein is CASSLGGVVYNEQFF.